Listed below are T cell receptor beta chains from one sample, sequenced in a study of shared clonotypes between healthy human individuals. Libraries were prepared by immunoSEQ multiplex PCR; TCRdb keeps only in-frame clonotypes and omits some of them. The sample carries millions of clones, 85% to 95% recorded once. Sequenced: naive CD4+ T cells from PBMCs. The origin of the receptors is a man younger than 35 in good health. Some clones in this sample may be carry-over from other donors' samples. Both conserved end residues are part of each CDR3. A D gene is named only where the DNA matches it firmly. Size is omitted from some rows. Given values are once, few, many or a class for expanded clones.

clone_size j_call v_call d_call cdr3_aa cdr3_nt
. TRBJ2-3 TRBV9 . CASSSATDTQYF TGTGCCAGCAGTAGTGCCACAGATACGCAGTATTTT
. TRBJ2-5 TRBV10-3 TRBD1 CAIRGQNQETQYF TGTGCCATCAGGGGACAGAACCAAGAGACCCAGTACTTC
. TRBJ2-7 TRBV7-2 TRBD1 CASSRDRVEEQYF TGTGCCAGCAGCCGCGACAGGGTAGAAGAGCAGTACTTC
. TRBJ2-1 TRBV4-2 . CASSPETYNEQFF TGTGCCAGCAGCCCAGAGACTTACAATGAGCAGTTCTTC
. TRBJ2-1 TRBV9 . CASSVGVVQFF TGTGCCAGCAGCGTAGGAGTGGTGCAGTTCTTC
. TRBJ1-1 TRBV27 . CASSLWGAVTEAFF TGTGCCAGCAGTTTATGGGGGGCCGTCACTGAAGCTTTCTTT
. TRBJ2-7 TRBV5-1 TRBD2 CAGGLAGGSYEQYF TGCGCCGGGGGACTAGCGGGAGGTTCCTACGAGCAGTACTTC
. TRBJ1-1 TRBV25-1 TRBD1 CASVGTGEVTEAFF TGTGCCAGCGTCGGGACAGGGGAGGTGACTGAAGCTTTCTTT
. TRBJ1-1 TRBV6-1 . CASRPTGNVNTEAFF TGTGCCAGCAGACCCACGGGCAACGTGAACACTGAAGCTTTCTTT
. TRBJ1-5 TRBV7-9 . CASSQTGNSNQPQHF TGTGCCAGCTCCCAGACAGGAAATAGCAATCAGCCCCAGCATTTT
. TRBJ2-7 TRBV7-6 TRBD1 CASSPPLGTGAYEQYF TGTGCCAGCAGCCCCCCTTTAGGGACAGGTGCCTACGAGCAGTACTTC
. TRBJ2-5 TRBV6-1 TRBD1 CASSETFRGDRGRETQYF TGTGCCAGCAGTGAAACCTTTCGTGGGGACAGGGGGCGTGAGACCCAGTACTTC
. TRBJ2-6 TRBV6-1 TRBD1 CASSARDRGLGANVLTF TGTGCCAGCAGTGCTCGGGACAGGGGGCTCGGGGCCAACGTCCTGACTTTC
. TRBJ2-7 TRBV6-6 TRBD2 CASRGGSSYEQYF TGTGCCAGCAGGGGCGGGAGTTCCTACGAGCAGTACTTC
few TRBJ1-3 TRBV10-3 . CAISDPNGRESGNTIYF TGTGCCATCAGTGATCCGAACGGGAGGGAGTCTGGAAACACCATATATTTT
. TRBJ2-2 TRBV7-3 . CASSKGVTGELFF TGTGCCAGCAGCAAGGGGGTCACCGGGGAGCTGTTTTTT
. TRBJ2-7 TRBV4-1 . CASSRFLPGTLSYEQYF TGCGCCAGCAGCCGATTCCTCCCCGGGACCCTTTCCTACGAGCAGTACTTC
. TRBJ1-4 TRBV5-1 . CASSLAGRGGGNEKLFF TGCGCCAGCAGCTTGGCCGGCAGGGGTGGTGGTAATGAAAAACTGTTTTTT
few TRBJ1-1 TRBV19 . CASNTRGNTEAFF TGTGCCAGTAATACCAGGGGGAACACTGAAGCTTTCTTT
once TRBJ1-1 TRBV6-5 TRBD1 CASTRDRGNTEAFF TGTGCCAGCACCCGGGACAGGGGGAACACTGAAGCTTTCTTT
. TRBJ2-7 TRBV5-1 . CASSLAGGDYEQYF TGCGCCAGCAGCTTGGCCGGGGGAGACTACGAGCAGTACTTC
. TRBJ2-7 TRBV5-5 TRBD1 CASSLGGRGFLYEQYF TGTGCCAGCAGCTTGGGTGGCAGGGGGTTCCTTTACGAGCAGTACTTC
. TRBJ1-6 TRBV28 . CASRPGLGSPLHF TGTGCCAGCAGGCCAGGGCTAGGGTCACCCCTCCACTTT
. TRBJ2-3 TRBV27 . CASNRRGTREGDTQYF TGTGCCAGCAACCGCAGGGGGACTAGAGAGGGGGATACGCAGTATTTT
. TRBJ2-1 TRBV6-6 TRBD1 CASSADRGIYNEQFF TGTGCCAGCAGTGCAGACAGGGGCATTTACAATGAGCAGTTCTTC
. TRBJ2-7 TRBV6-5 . CASSYSRWPGYEQYF TGTGCCAGCAGTTATAGTCGGTGGCCCGGGTACGAGCAGTACTTC
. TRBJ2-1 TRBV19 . CASSIFPGPSPRQFF TGTGCCAGTAGTATATTTCCAGGGCCAAGTCCACGGCAGTTCTTC
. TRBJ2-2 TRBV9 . CASSPTGLSGELFF TGTGCCAGCAGCCCAACAGGGTTATCCGGGGAGCTGTTTTTT
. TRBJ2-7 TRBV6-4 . CASRRDTTYEQYF TGTGCCAGCAGGCGGGACACGACCTACGAGCAGTACTTC
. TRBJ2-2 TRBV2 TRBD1 CASSWGTGVPGELFF TGTGCCAGCAGTTGGGGGACAGGAGTCCCCGGGGAGCTGTTTTTT
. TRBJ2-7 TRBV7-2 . CASSPAAGYEQYF TGTGCCAGCAGCCCTGCGGCTGGCTACGAGCAGTACTTC
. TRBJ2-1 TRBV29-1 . CSVKGQREGYEQFF TGCAGCGTTAAGGGCCAGCGCGAGGGGTATGAGCAGTTCTTC
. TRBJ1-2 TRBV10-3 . CAISGVQSRIDGYTF TGTGCCATCAGTGGTGTTCAATCCCGGATTGATGGCTACACCTTC
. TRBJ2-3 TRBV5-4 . CASSPSGPTTDTQYF TGTGCCAGCAGCCCATCGGGGCCAACCACAGATACGCAGTATTTT
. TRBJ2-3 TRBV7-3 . CASSRRGPPGADTQYF TGTGCCAGCAGCAGACGGGGACCCCCGGGGGCAGATACGCAGTATTTT
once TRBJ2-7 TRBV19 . CASSIGSGREQYF TGTGCCAGTAGTATAGGTTCAGGGCGCGAGCAGTACTTC
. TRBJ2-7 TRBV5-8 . CASSANRVYEQYF TGTGCCAGCAGCGCAAACAGGGTTTACGAGCAGTACTTC
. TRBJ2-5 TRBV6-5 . CASRDSTLQETQYF TGTGCCAGCAGGGACTCGACACTCCAAGAGACCCAGTACTTC
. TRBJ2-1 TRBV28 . CASSSSTSLGDGYNEQFF TGTGCCAGCAGTTCGAGTACATCTCTCGGGGACGGGTACAATGAGCAGTTCTTC
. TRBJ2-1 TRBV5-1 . CASSLRAVGNEQFF TGCGCCAGCAGCTTGCGCGCGGTGGGGAATGAGCAGTTCTTC
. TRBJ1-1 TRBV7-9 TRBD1 CASSRRDRGYRNTEAFF TGTGCCAGCAGCCGCCGGGACAGGGGATACCGGAACACTGAAGCTTTCTTT
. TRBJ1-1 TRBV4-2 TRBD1 CASSRDRTGGVTEAFF TGTGCCAGCAGCCGGGATCGGACAGGGGGCGTAACTGAAGCTTTCTTT
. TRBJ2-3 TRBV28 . CASSRPGLSTDTQYF TGTGCCAGCAGCAGACCGGGCCTCAGCACAGATACGCAGTATTTT
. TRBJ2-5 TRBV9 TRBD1 CASSVDRGRAETQYF TGTGCCAGCAGCGTAGACAGGGGGCGCGCAGAGACCCAGTACTTC
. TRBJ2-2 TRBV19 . CASSTSRKGNTGELFF TGTGCCAGTAGTACCTCGCGCAAGGGGAACACCGGGGAGCTGTTTTTT
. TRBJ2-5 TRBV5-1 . CASSPAPGAQETQYF TGCGCCAGCAGCCCTGCACCAGGGGCACAAGAGACCCAGTACTTC
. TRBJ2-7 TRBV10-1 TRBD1 CASRAGTGPYEQYF TGCGCCAGCAGGGCCGGGACAGGGCCTTACGAGCAGTACTTC
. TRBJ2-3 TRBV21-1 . CASSITPRRAGTDTQYF TGTGCCAGCAGCATCACCCCACGGAGAGCGGGCACAGATACGCAGTATTTT
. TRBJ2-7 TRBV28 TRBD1 CASSQSAGQGYNEQYF TGTGCCAGCAGCCAATCCGCCGGACAGGGATACAACGAGCAGTACTTC
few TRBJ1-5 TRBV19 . CASSLQASGQPQHF TGTGCCAGTTCGCTACAGGCAAGTGGTCAGCCCCAGCATTTT
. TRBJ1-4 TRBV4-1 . CASSQDAVLNEKLFF TGCGCCAGCAGCCAAGATGCGGTCCTTAATGAAAAACTGTTTTTT
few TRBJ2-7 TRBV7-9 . CASSLTYEQYF TGTGCCAGCAGCTTAACCTACGAGCAGTACTTC